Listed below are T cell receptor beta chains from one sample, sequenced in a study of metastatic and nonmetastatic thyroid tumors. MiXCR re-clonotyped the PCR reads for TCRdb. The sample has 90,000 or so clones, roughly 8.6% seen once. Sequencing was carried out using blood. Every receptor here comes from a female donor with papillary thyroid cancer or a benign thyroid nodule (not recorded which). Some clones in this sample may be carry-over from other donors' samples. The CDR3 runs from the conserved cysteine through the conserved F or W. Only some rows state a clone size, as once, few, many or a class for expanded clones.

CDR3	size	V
CASSLDPGSTDTQYF	.	TRBV5-5
CASSLGTGAYEQYF	many	TRBV5-1
CATRTGWSGELFF	many	TRBV12-3/TRBV12-4
CASSGTGNTGELFF	.	TRBV10-1
CASSIDPRGVGEQYF	many	TRBV19
CASSESGTSDGQYF	many	TRBV6-1
CASSYSTVYEQYF	few	TRBV6-5
CASSSATGEDTEAFF	many	TRBV7-7
CASSLTNAGTNVLTF	.	TRBV28
CASSSLRQGRLGYTF	many	TRBV11-2
CSAPPTGKSAEAFF	many	TRBV20-1
CASANGGTGSKDTQYF	many	TRBV28
CASSLANWESTDTQYF	many	TRBV11-1